The TCR beta chain described here comes from a study of CD8 T cells in Susac syndrome. General study results and limits: An acknowledgment was made by the study that its TCR sequencing and HLA analysis involved relatively few individuals.

Remarks on this clonotype: The antigen remains undetermined.

A quantity of about 0.5 to 1 ug RNA underwent reverse transcription using random hexamers. The immunoSEQ assay covered 54 Vbeta and 13 Jbeta segments for CDR3. TCRdb independently ran MiXCR on the immunoSEQ multiplex PCR reads; one entry per CDR3 protein. The sample lists a few hundred thousand distinct CDR3 sequences, about 96% occurring once. Trimming cost V 2 bases and J 5 bases, with 10 bases left between them. This CDR3 region has 13 residues. Looked up from germline, CDR1 is LGHDT and CDR2 is YNNKEL (reference sequence). TEMRA cells underwent FACS enrichment and CD8+ and CD4+ T cells underwent negative isolation.

The sequence was obtained from a human donor with multiple sclerosis. The gene calls are TRBV3-1 and TRBJ2-7; D gene ambiguous. The sequenced material came from CD4+ T cells from PBMCs. The DNA of the CDR3 is TGTGCCAGCAGCCAATGGTTTCTCGACGAGCAGTACTTC. The encoded protein is CASSQWFLDEQYF.